Below, 21 T cell receptor beta chains from the same sample are listed, as sequenced in a study of T cells in localized non-small cell lung cancer. Clones were read by immunoSEQ multiplex PCR, and TCRdb kept only the in-frame ones, dropping some. The sample carries roughly 35,000 clones, over 75% recorded once. Sequences were derived from peripheral blood, sampled before any cancer treatment. The source is a woman between 40 and 69 years old with stage I lung adenocarcinoma.

This chain joins TRBV7-9 and TRBJ2-1, with TRBD1 identical over 7 bases. The trim removed 5 bases at V and 3 bases at J, leaving 10 bases unmatched. CDR1 and CDR2 (germline): SEHNR, FQNEAQ (reference sequence). The CDR3 totals 16 residues. The CDR3 reads CASSQVGTDNYNEQFF. For the CDR3, the DNA is TGTGCCAGCAGCCAAGTTGGGACAGATAACTACAATGAGCAGTTCTTC.

V usage is TRBV5-1 and J usage is TRBJ2-6, with D uncertain. V was cut by 4 bases and J by 0 bases, with 5 bases left in between. Looked up from germline, CDR1 is SGHRS and CDR2 is YFSETQ. This CDR3 contains 14 residues. The CDR3 region is CASSDLSGANVLTF. The CDR3 nucleotides read TGCGCCAGCAGCGACCTCTCTGGGGCCAACGTCCTGACTTTC. Complete variable domain (other parts from reference TRBV5-1 and TRBJ2-6): KAGVTQTPRYLIKTRGQQVTLSCSPISGHRSVSWYQQTPGQGLQFLFEYFSETQRNKGNFPGRFSGRQFSNSRSEMNVSTLELGDSALYLCASSDLSGANVLTFGAGSRLTVL.

V usage is TRBV7-9 and J usage is TRBJ2-7, with a tentative D call TRBD2 (6 bases). CDR1 and CDR2 from the germline V gene are SEHNR and FQNEAQ (reference sequence). Deletions cut 5 bases from V and 3 bases from J, with 14 bases between. CDR3 length equals 14 residues. The chain's CDR3 is CASSPTGLSYEQYF. The CDR3 nucleotides read TGTGCCAGCAGCCCTACCGGACTAAGCTACGAGCAGTACTTC.

V is TRBV6-5 and J is TRBJ2-3; no clear D gene. The germline V gene encodes CDR1 MNHEY and CDR2 SVGAGI. The V end was cut by 6 bases, the J end by 2 bases, with 6 bases between. The CDR3 consists of 12 residues. The CDR3, as DNA: TGTGCCAGCAGCAAGACCACAGATACGCAGTATTTT. It codes for CASSKTTDTQYF.

V gene TRBV30 combines with J gene TRBJ2-5; tentative D call: TRBD1 (6 bases). Trimming stripped 1 base from V and 2 bases from J, with 11 bases between. Germline V gene data show CDR1 as GTSNPN and CDR2 as SVGIG (reference sequence). The CDR3 loop spans 14 amino acids. The CDR3 nucleotides read TGTGCCTGGAGTGGGACAGTTAATCAAGAGACCCAGTACTTC. Its translation: CAWSGTVNQETQYF. Drawing the rest from reference TRBV30 and TRBJ2-5, the complete variable domain is SQTIHQWPATLVQPVGSPLSLECTVEGTSNPNLYWYRQAAGRGLQLLFYSVGIGQISSEVPQNLSASRPQDRQFILSSKKLLLSDSGFYLCAWSGTVNQETQYFGPGTRLLVL.

The rearrangement joins TRBV11-3 to TRBJ1-1, with 9 bases that match TRBD1. The ends lost 9 bases at V and 11 bases at J; junction bases unmatched: 10. The germline gives CDR1 SGHNT, CDR2 YENEEA. CDR3 length equals 12 residues. The CDR3 sequence: CARPKSDRGAFF. As DNA, the CDR3 is TGTGCCAGACCTAAATCGGACAGGGGCGCTTTCTTT.

The chain couples TRBV4-1 to TRBJ2-3; D might be TRBD2 (5 bases). Trimming left V 0 bases short and J 0 bases short, with 13 bases between. The CDR3 spans 17 residues. Germline V CDR1 and CDR2: MGHRA, YSYEKL. The CDR3 region has the DNA TGCGCCAGCAGCCAAGATCTAAGCCGGACTAGCACAGATACGCAGTATTTT. It encodes CASSQDLSRTSTDTQYF.

This clone was recorded once. The chain links TRBV9 to TRBJ2-2, with D tentatively TRBD1 or TRBD2 (5 bases each). Germline lookup yields CDR1 SGDLS and CDR2 YYNGEE. With 4 bases removed from V and 1 base from J, the gap between germline ends came to 14 bases. The CDR3 loop spans 16 amino acids. In nucleotides, the CDR3 is TGTGCCAGCAGCAGAAGGGACGGACAGAACACCGGGGAGCTGTTTTTT. It yields the protein CASSRRDGQNTGELFF.

The J gene is TRBJ2-7, the V gene TRBV6-5; 7 bases are shared with TRBD1. This CDR3 spans 14 amino acids. The V and J ends lost 6 bases and 3 bases, in that order; junction bases with no gene match: 8. Looked up from germline, CDR1 is MNHEY and CDR2 is SVGAGI. The CDR3 DNA reads TGTGCCAGCAGCCAAGGACAGGTATTCTACGAGCAGTACTTC. Translated: CASSQGQVFYEQYF.

The rearrangement links TRBV6-5 to TRBJ2-1; a weak D match, TRBD1 (6 bases). Germline-derived CDR1 and CDR2 are MNHEY and SVGAGI. V was cut by 8 bases and J by 1 base, with 12 bases left in between. The CDR3 length is 14 residues. CDR3 nucleotides: TGTGCCAGCTGGGGGCGAGGGTCCTACAATGAGCAGTTCTTC. Its translation is CASWGRGSYNEQFF.

The chain combines TRBV19 with TRBJ2-5; 13 bases map to TRBD2. V shed 6 bases, J shed 5 bases, and the junction held 9 bases outside the gene matches. The germline V gene has CDR1 LNHDA and CDR2 SQIVND (reference sequence). The CDR3 has 16 amino acids. As DNA, the CDR3 is TGTGCCAGTAGCCGCCGGACTAGCGGGAGCAGGGAGACCCAGTACTTC. Protein sequence: CASSRRTSGSRETQYF. The full variable domain, its missing parts supplied by reference TRBV19 and TRBJ2-5, is DGGITQSPKYLFRKEGQNVTLSCEQNLNHDAMYWYRQDPGQGLRLIYYSQIVNDFQKGDIAEGYSVSREKKESFPLTVTSAQKNPTAFYLCASSRRTSGSRETQYFGPGTRLLVL.

The V gene is TRBV7-2, the J gene TRBJ2-3; D is unresolved. CDR3 length equals 15 residues. V was cut by 3 bases and J by 0 bases, with 10 bases left in between. The germline V gene encodes CDR1 SGHTA and CDR2 FQGNSA. CDR3 residues: CASSFVGSSTDTQYF. CDR3 coding DNA: TGTGCCAGCAGCTTCGTGGGGTCTAGCACAGATACGCAGTATTTT.

The chain employs TRBV28 and TRBJ2-7, with unresolved D. This CDR3 is built from 13 residues. The V end lost 6 bases, the J end lost 4 bases, and 13 bases lay between the germline ends. Germline V gene data show CDR1 as MDHEN and CDR2 as SYDVKM. This CDR3 is CASSLVGAYEQYF. The DNA for the CDR3 is TGTGCCAGCAGCCTGGTAGGAGCTTACGAGCAGTACTTC.

The rearrangement joins TRBV4-1 to TRBJ2-5; TRBD2 agrees at 10 bases. The CDR3 spans 16 residues. Germline-derived CDR1 and CDR2 are MGHRA and YSYEKL. The V gene end was trimmed by 1 base and the J gene end by 5 bases; junction bases not matched to a gene: 7. DNA of the CDR3: TGCGCCAGCAGCCAAGTTCTTCTAGCGGGAGTTGAGACCCAGTACTTC. This codes for CASSQVLLAGVETQYF.

This chain uses TRBV28 with TRBJ2-3; D remains unclear. The CDR3 is 13 amino acids. Trimming took off 7 bases at V and 4 bases at J, with 12 bases between the two ends. Germline loops: CDR1 MDHEN, CDR2 SYDVKM. In DNA, the CDR3 is TGTGCCAGCAACAGAGAATCGGCAGATACGCAGTATTTT. It is translated as CASNRESADTQYF.

The chain joins TRBV27 to TRBJ1-5; D not resolved. The V end lost 0 bases, the J end lost 5 bases, and 8 bases lay between the germline ends. In germline, CDR1 is MNHEY, CDR2 SMNVEV (reference sequence). The CDR3 length is 14 residues. CDR3 sequence: CASSLSGNDQPQHF. For the CDR3, the DNA is TGTGCCAGCAGTTTATCAGGGAATGATCAGCCCCAGCATTTT.

The genes are TRBV5-4 and TRBJ2-1; TRBD2 agrees at 11 bases. CDR1 is SGHNT and CDR2 is YYREEE in the germline V gene (reference sequence). V trimming: 4 bases; J trimming: 2 bases; junction bases outside the gene matches: 5. The CDR3 spans 16 residues. Here the CDR3 reads CASSGGLAVTYNEQFF. CDR3 in DNA: TGTGCCAGCAGCGGGGGACTAGCGGTCACCTACAATGAGCAGTTCTTC.

The chain combines TRBV2 with TRBJ1-2; a possible D gene is TRBD1 (6 bases). The CDR3 loop spans 13 amino acids. Germline lookup yields CDR1 SNHLY and CDR2 FYNNEI. V shed 6 bases and J shed 2 bases, with 10 bases lying between them. The CDR3 reads CASSVQGNYGYTF. For the CDR3, the DNA is TGTGCCAGCAGCGTACAGGGAAACTATGGCTACACCTTC. Combining the CDR3 with reference TRBV2 and TRBJ1-2 gives the whole variable domain EPEVTQTPSHQVTQMGQEVILRCVPISNHLYFYWYRQILGQKVEFLVSFYNNEISEKSEIFDDQFSVERPDGSNFTLKIRSTKLEDSAMYFCASSVQGNYGYTFGSGTRLTVV.

The DNA of the CDR3 is TGCAGTGCCGGCCCGTCCTACGAGCAGTACTTC. Translation: CSAGPSYEQYF. The chain couples TRBV20-1 to TRBJ2-5; D uncertain. The closer fit of TRBJ2-7 to the DNA end suggests the J call may be wrong. The CDR3 covers 11 residues. CDR1 and CDR2 from the germline V gene are DFQATT and SNEGSKA (reference sequence).

This chain links TRBV19 with TRBJ2-7; 8 bases line up with TRBD1. The CDR3 is 16 amino acids. V lost 5 bases to trimming and J lost 2 bases; unmatched junction nucleotides: 11. CDR1 and CDR2 (germline): LNHDA, SQIVND (reference sequence). DNA of the CDR3: TGTGCCAGTAGTTGGACAGGGAGAGATCCTACCTACGAGCAGTACTTC. Translated: CASSWTGRDPTYEQYF.

The V call is TRBV6-1, the J call TRBJ1-2; D is ambiguous. The CDR3 covers 13 residues. Germline V CDR1 and CDR2: MNHNS, SASEGT. Deletions cut 8 bases from V and 1 base from J, with 11 bases between. This CDR3 reads CASETNLNYGYTF. In DNA, the CDR3 is TGTGCCAGCGAGACCAACCTTAACTATGGCTACACCTTC.